This T cell receptor beta chain was recovered during a study of patients and donors after allogeneic stem cell transplantation (dated by TCRdb to between 2020 and 2021). The protocol used for the library was RT-PCR. This sample was sequenced with a NextSeq 550. TCRdb passed the public sequencing reads through fastp at Q25 and MiXCR, retaining productive beta sequences. Every distinct CDR3 protein forms one entry, paired with its most common genes and DNA. The sample table records approximately 200,000 distinct CDR3 sequences; 12% to 15% of these occur just once. The ten largest clonotypes hold around 10% of the sample. The junction shows trimming of 4 bases on V and 1 base on J, plus 8 bases between the germline ends. The CDR3, from cysteine to phenylalanine, totals 15 residues. Only the CDR3 DNA stays, 45 bases, in frame from base 1. The germline V gene (reference sequence) provides CDR1 LGHDT and CDR2 YNNKEL.

This clonotype was counted ten times or more. Its antigen is still unknown. Per-nucleotide qualities are absent, and no much larger clonotype sits a single base away. The rearranged segments are TRBV3-1 and TRBJ2-6; the D element might be TRBD1 or TRBD2, as each aligns at 5 bases. This clonotype was obtained from a human donor who was either an allogeneic HSCT recipient or a stem cell or donor lymphocyte infusion donor (not recorded which). It is not recorded whose cells these are; they may come from a transplant donor. The sample consisted of blood, either unsorted or a sorted T cell fraction (not recorded which). The CDR3: CASSPGTSGANVLTF. Here is the DNA: TGTGCCAGCAGCCCTGGGACGTCTGGGGCCAACGTCCTGACTTTC.